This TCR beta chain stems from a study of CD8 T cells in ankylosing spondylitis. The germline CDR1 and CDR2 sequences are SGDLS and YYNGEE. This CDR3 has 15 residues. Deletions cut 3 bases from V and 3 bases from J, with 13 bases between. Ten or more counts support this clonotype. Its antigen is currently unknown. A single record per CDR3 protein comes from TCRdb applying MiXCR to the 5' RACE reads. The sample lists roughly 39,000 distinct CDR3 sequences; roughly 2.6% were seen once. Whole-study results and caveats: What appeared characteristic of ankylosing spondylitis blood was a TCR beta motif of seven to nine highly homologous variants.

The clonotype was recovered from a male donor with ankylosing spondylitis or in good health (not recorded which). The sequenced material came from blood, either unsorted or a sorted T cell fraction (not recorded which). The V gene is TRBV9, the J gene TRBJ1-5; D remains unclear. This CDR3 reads CASSADNNLNQPQHF. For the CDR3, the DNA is TGTGCCAGCAGCGCAGACAACAACCTCAATCAGCCCCAGCATTTT.